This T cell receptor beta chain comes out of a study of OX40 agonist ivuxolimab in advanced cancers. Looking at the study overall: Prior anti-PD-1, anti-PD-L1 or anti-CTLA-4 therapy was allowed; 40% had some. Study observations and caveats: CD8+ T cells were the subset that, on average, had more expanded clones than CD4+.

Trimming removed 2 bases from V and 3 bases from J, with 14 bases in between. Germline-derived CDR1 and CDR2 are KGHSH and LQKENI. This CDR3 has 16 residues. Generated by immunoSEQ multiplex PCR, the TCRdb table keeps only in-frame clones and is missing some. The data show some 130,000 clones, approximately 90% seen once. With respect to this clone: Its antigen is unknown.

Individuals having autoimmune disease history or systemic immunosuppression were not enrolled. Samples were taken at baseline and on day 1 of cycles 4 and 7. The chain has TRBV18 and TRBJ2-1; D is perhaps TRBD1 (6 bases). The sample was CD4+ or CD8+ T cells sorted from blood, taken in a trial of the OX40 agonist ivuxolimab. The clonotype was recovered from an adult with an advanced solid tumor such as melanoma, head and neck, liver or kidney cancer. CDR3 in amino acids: CASSPFRGEGYNEQFF. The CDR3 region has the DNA TGTGCCAGCTCACCATTCAGGGGCGAGGGCTACAATGAGCAGTTCTTC.